This is a list of T cell receptor beta chains from one sample in a study of vaccination effects on CD4 cells after COVID-19. No antigen is known for these receptors. Clones were sequenced by immunoSEQ multiplex PCR, and TCRdb holds only the in-frame ones, with some missing. The sample records about 25,000 clones, roughly 73% being singletons. The sequencing here drew on CD4+ T cells from PBMCs cultured without peptide, taken before COVID-19 vaccination. The receptor source for this set is a human donor who received a COVID-19 vaccine. The CDR3 runs from the conserved cysteine through the conserved F or W. A D gene is named only where the DNA matches it firmly. Size values are once, few and many counts, or a class for expanded clones, and some rows have none.

D: NA
size: few
J: TRBJ2-1
V: TRBV5-1
CDR3: CASSLLAGILLNEQFF
DNA: TGCGCCAGCAGCTTGCTCGCGGGGATCCTACTAAATGAGCAGTTCTTC

D: TRBD1
size: NA
J: TRBJ1-1
V: TRBV5-1
CDR3: CASSRTGGGTEAFF
DNA: TGCGCCAGCAGCCGGACAGGGGGTGGCACTGAAGCTTTCTTT

D: TRBD2
size: NA
J: TRBJ2-7
V: TRBV7-8
CDR3: CASSFALRSGPISYEQYF
DNA: TGTGCCAGCAGCTTCGCCTTGCGTAGCGGGCCGATATCCTACGAGCAGTACTTC

D: NA
size: NA
J: TRBJ1-2
V: TRBV5-4
CDR3: CASSLWRGNGYTF
DNA: TGTGCCAGCAGCTTGTGGAGGGGAAATGGCTACACCTTC

D: NA
size: few
J: TRBJ1-6
V: TRBV4-2
CDR3: CASSQDQGGSSPLHF
DNA: TGTGCCAGCAGCCAAGATCAAGGGGGTAGCTCACCCCTCCACTTT

D: TRBD2
size: NA
J: TRBJ2-1
V: TRBV7-7
CDR3: CASSLIAGGSDEQFF
DNA: TGTGCTAGCAGCTTAATAGCGGGAGGGAGTGATGAGCAGTTCTTC

D: NA
size: few
J: TRBJ2-7
V: TRBV27
CDR3: CASTSFAPGLPGYEQYF
DNA: TGTGCCAGCACTTCCTTTGCGCCGGGACTGCCAGGGTACGAGCAGTACTTC

D: NA
size: NA
J: TRBJ1-2
V: TRBV10-3
CDR3: CAISTDSNYGYTF
DNA: TGTGCCATCAGTACGGACAGTAACTATGGCTACACCTTC

D: TRBD2
size: NA
J: TRBJ2-3
V: TRBV5-4
CDR3: CATSTREGSRDTQYF
DNA: TGTGCCACCTCCACTAGGGAGGGATCCCGAGATACGCAGTATTTT

D: TRBD2
size: once
J: TRBJ2-3
V: TRBV10-3
CDR3: CAISWASGPTADTQYF
DNA: TGTGCCATCAGTTGGGCTAGCGGCCCTACAGCAGATACGCAGTATTTT

D: NA
size: NA
J: TRBJ2-1
V: TRBV5-6
CDR3: CASSLGPEQFF
DNA: TGTGCCAGCAGCTTGGGACCCGAGCAGTTCTTC

D: NA
size: few
J: TRBJ1-3
V: TRBV7-9
CDR3: CASTEGSTSGNTIYF
DNA: TGTGCCAGCACCGAAGGGTCCACCTCTGGAAACACCATATATTTT

D: NA
size: few
J: TRBJ1-1
V: TRBV7-2
CDR3: CASSLGGTYAEAFF
DNA: TGTGCCAGCAGCTTAGGCGGGACATATGCTGAAGCTTTCTTT

D: TRBD1
size: NA
J: TRBJ2-7
V: TRBV4-2
CDR3: CASSQDPRQGYEQYF
DNA: TGTGCCAGCAGCCAAGATCCCAGACAGGGCTACGAGCAGTACTTC

D: NA
size: NA
J: TRBJ1-1
V: TRBV6-5
CDR3: CASSYGGLTFF
DNA: TGTGCCAGCAGTTACGGGGGGTTAACTTTCTTT

D: NA
size: NA
J: TRBJ2-1
V: TRBV5-1
CDR3: CASSLVRANEQFF
DNA: TGCGCCAGCAGCTTGGTAAGGGCGAATGAGCAGTTCTTC

D: TRBD1
size: NA
J: TRBJ1-2
V: TRBV2
CDR3: CASRPGTGGGSFIILSYGYTF
DNA: TGTGCCAGCAGGCCCGGGACAGGGGGCGGTAGTTTTATAATCCTAAGCTATGGCTACACCTTC

D: NA
size: NA
J: TRBJ1-1
V: TRBV29-1
CDR3: CSVGMWGTEAFF
DNA: TGCAGCGTTGGTATGTGGGGGACTGAAGCTTTCTTT

D: TRBD1
size: NA
J: TRBJ2-5
V: TRBV4-2
CDR3: CASSQSGTELQETQYF
DNA: TGTGCCAGCAGCCAGTCCGGGACAGAGCTCCAAGAGACCCAGTACTTC

D: NA
size: NA
J: TRBJ1-6
V: TRBV5-4
CDR3: CATREASYNSPLHF
DNA: TGTGCCACTCGTGAGGCCTCCTATAATTCACCCCTCCACTTT

D: TRBD1
size: NA
J: TRBJ1-2
V: TRBV7-2
CDR3: CASSLDIGGGYTF
DNA: TGTGCCAGCAGCTTAGATATAGGGGGCGGCTACACCTTC

D: NA
size: NA
J: TRBJ2-3
V: TRBV9
CDR3: CASSREYEDTQYF
DNA: TGTGCCAGCAGCAGGGAATACGAAGATACGCAGTATTTT

D: TRBD1
size: NA
J: TRBJ1-2
V: TRBV4-2
CDR3: CASSHAGTGGDGYTF
DNA: TGTGCCAGCAGCCACGCCGGGACAGGGGGTGATGGCTACACCTTC

D: NA
size: NA
J: TRBJ1-1
V: TRBV5-1
CDR3: CASSPQANTEAFF
DNA: TGCGCCAGCAGCCCCCAGGCGAACACTGAAGCTTTCTTT

D: TRBD2
size: NA
J: TRBJ2-1
V: TRBV7-2
CDR3: CASSLSGGLWNEQFF
DNA: TGTGCCAGCAGCTTAAGCGGGGGCCTCTGGAATGAGCAGTTCTTC

D: NA
size: NA
J: TRBJ2-3
V: TRBV20-1
CDR3: CSAKGSDTQYF
DNA: TGCAGTGCCAAGGGATCAGATACGCAGTATTTT

D: TRBD1
size: few
J: TRBJ1-5
V: TRBV28
CDR3: CASLGPPGQPSF
DNA: TGTGCCAGCCTAGGCCCTCCGGGACAGCCAAGTTTT

D: NA
size: NA
J: TRBJ1-2
V: TRBV5-1
CDR3: CASSLGRDYGYTF
DNA: TGCGCCAGCAGCTTGGGAAGAGACTATGGCTACACCTTC

D: NA
size: NA
J: TRBJ1-1
V: TRBV19
CDR3: CASSTRGRTEAFF
DNA: TGTGCCAGTAGTACCCGGGGTCGGACTGAAGCTTTCTTT

D: TRBD1
size: NA
J: TRBJ1-2
V: TRBV5-1
CDR3: CASSLAQGVDGYTF
DNA: TGCGCCAGCAGCTTGGCGCAGGGGGTTGATGGCTACACCTTC

D: NA
size: NA
J: TRBJ2-7
V: TRBV7-6
CDR3: CASSLASGSEQYF
DNA: TGTGCCAGCAGCTTAGCGTCCGGCTCCGAGCAGTACTTC

D: NA
size: NA
J: TRBJ1-1
V: TRBV25-1
CDR3: CASSEWAGRVTEAFF
DNA: TGTGCCAGCAGTGAATGGGCGGGTAGGGTTACTGAAGCTTTCTTT

D: NA
size: once
J: TRBJ1-1
V: TRBV2
CDR3: CASSQRQAGATEAFF
DNA: TGTGCCAGCAGTCAACGACAGGCAGGGGCCACTGAAGCTTTCTTT

D: NA
size: NA
J: TRBJ2-7
V: TRBV19
CDR3: CASRQRGGGDEQYF
DNA: TGTGCCAGTAGGCAGAGGGGGGGAGGCGACGAGCAGTACTTC

D: NA
size: few
J: TRBJ2-7
V: TRBV6-5
CDR3: CASSYSREQYF
DNA: TGTGCCAGCAGTTACTCTCGCGAGCAGTACTTC

D: TRBD2
size: NA
J: TRBJ2-7
V: TRBV28
CDR3: CASSLWSLAGGKYEQYF
DNA: TGTGCCAGCAGTTTATGGTCACTAGCGGGAGGGAAATACGAGCAGTACTTC

D: TRBD1
size: NA
J: TRBJ2-3
V: TRBV11-1
CDR3: CASSRQGISTDTQYF
DNA: TGTGCCAGCAGCCGACAGGGAATTAGCACAGATACGCAGTATTTT

D: NA
size: NA
J: TRBJ1-1
V: TRBV27
CDR3: CASSLSGIPNTEAFF
DNA: TGTGCCAGCAGTTTATCGGGCATCCCGAACACTGAAGCTTTCTTT

D: NA
size: NA
J: TRBJ1-1
V: TRBV5-1
CDR3: CASREPTNTEAFF
DNA: TGCGCCAGCAGGGAACCGACGAACACTGAAGCTTTCTTT

D: TRBD1
size: NA
J: TRBJ1-2
V: TRBV19
CDR3: CASRPSGTGSYGYTF
DNA: TGTGCCAGTAGACCCTCCGGGACAGGTTCCTATGGCTACACCTTC

D: NA
size: NA
J: TRBJ1-2
V: TRBV5-6
CDR3: CASSSSPGRWYGYTF
DNA: TGTGCCAGCAGCTCCTCACCGGGACGGTGGTATGGCTACACCTTC

D: NA
size: NA
J: TRBJ2-5
V: TRBV28
CDR3: CASRGSNLGPLETQYF
DNA: TGTGCCAGCAGGGGGAGCAACCTAGGCCCCCTGGAGACCCAGTACTTC

D: NA
size: NA
J: TRBJ2-2
V: TRBV7-2
CDR3: CASSPVGGTDTGELFF
DNA: TGTGCCAGCAGCCCAGTAGGGGGGACTGACACCGGGGAGCTGTTTTTT

D: NA
size: NA
J: TRBJ2-5
V: TRBV7-6
CDR3: CASSLSPQETQYF
DNA: TGTGCCAGCAGCTTATCCCCTCAAGAGACCCAGTACTTC

D: NA
size: NA
J: TRBJ1-1
V: TRBV28
CDR3: CASSLTTVNTEAFF
DNA: TGTGCCAGCAGTCTAACGACGGTGAACACTGAAGCTTTCTTT

D: NA
size: NA
J: TRBJ2-1
V: TRBV9
CDR3: CASSVGTLVNNEQFF
DNA: TGTGCCAGCAGCGTAGGAACCCTGGTCAACAATGAGCAGTTCTTC

D: NA
size: NA
J: TRBJ1-5
V: TRBV4-1
CDR3: CASSRGTFNQPQHF
DNA: TGCGCCAGCAGCCGGGGGACTTTCAATCAGCCCCAGCATTTT

D: NA
size: once
J: TRBJ2-2
V: TRBV7-2
CDR3: CASSGLNTGELFF
DNA: TGTGCCAGCAGCGGACTGAACACCGGGGAGCTGTTTTTT

D: NA
size: NA
J: TRBJ2-3
V: TRBV4-1
CDR3: CASSQFGERTQYF
DNA: TGCGCCAGCAGCCAATTCGGCGAACGTACGCAGTATTTT

D: TRBD1
size: NA
J: TRBJ1-4
V: TRBV4-3
CDR3: CASSQTDRDGEKLFF
DNA: TGCGCCAGCAGCCAAACAGACAGGGACGGGGAAAAACTGTTTTTT

D: NA
size: NA
J: TRBJ2-7
V: TRBV7-9
CDR3: CASSLVWAATDYEQYF
DNA: TGTGCCAGCAGCTTAGTTTGGGCAGCCACGGACTACGAGCAGTACTTC

D: NA
size: NA
J: TRBJ2-7
V: TRBV5-1
CDR3: CASSLVGSPEQYF
DNA: TGCGCCAGCAGCTTGGTGGGTTCGCCCGAGCAGTACTTC